What follows are 26 T cell receptor beta chains derived from one specimen sequenced in a study of cytomegalovirus exposure and HLA in healthy donors. In the PCR, 60 Vbeta and 13 Jbeta primers were used. Libraries were prepared by immunoSEQ multiplex PCR; TCRdb keeps only in-frame clonotypes and omits some of them. Here the sample spans 120,000 to 150,000 clones, 70% to 85% being singletons. Sequencing input: PBMCs. Source of these receptors: a male donor in good health and CMV-seronegative.

The chain joins TRBV13 to TRBJ2-7; 12 positions agree with TRBD1. Germline CDR1 and CDR2: PRHDT and FYEKMQ (reference sequence). This CDR3 is 15 amino acids long. The V gene end was trimmed by 5 bases and the J gene end by 4 bases; junction bases not matched to a gene: 6. Here the CDR3 DNA reads TGTGCCAGCAGCCTCATGGGACAGGGGGCTTACGAGCAGTACTTC. Protein product: CASSLMGQGAYEQYF.

The chain carries TRBV7-3 and TRBJ2-1; 8 positions agree with TRBD1. This CDR3 region has 13 residues. The junction had 3 bases not matched to a gene; V was cut back by 5 bases and J by 6 bases. Looked up from germline, CDR1 is SGHTA and CDR2 is FQGTGA. The CDR3 spells CASSTGQGNEQFF. The DNA of the CDR3 is TGTGCCAGCAGCACCGGACAGGGCAATGAGCAGTTCTTC.

This chain links TRBV7-8 with TRBJ2-1; TRBD1 aligns across 7 bases. From germline, CDR1 is SGHVS and CDR2 FQNEAQ. The length of the CDR3 is 16 residues. Trimming at V came to 4 bases and at J to 6 bases, leaving 12 bases not matched to a gene. Here the CDR3 DNA reads TGTGCCAGCAGCTCCCGCGCCCGGACAGGTGGCAATGAGCAGTTCTTC. Translated, it gives CASSSRARTGGNEQFF.

The chain joins TRBV29-1 to TRBJ1-1; the match to TRBD1 covers 8 bases. Trimming at V came to 7 bases and at J to 1 base, leaving 8 bases not matched to a gene. The CDR3 spans 14 residues. Germline V CDR1 and CDR2: SQVTM, ANQGSEA. This CDR3 is CSGKTGVGNTEAFF. In DNA, the CDR3 is TGCAGCGGGAAGACAGGGGTAGGGAACACTGAAGCTTTCTTT.

This sequence joins TRBV27 and TRBJ1-6, with D possibly TRBD1 on 6 matching bases. V gave up 4 bases and J gave up 0 bases, with 10 bases separating them. This CDR3 has 16 amino acids. CDR1 MNHEY and CDR2 SMNVEV come from the germline V gene (reference sequence). The CDR3 DNA reads as TGTGCCAGCAGTTCTACAGGGAGCTCCTATAATTCACCCCTCCACTTT. Translated, it gives CASSSTGSSYNSPLHF.

This clone was recorded a few times. The chain joins TRBV7-9 to TRBJ2-7; D gene ambiguous. Deletions cut 6 bases from V and 4 bases from J, with 7 bases between. CDR3 length equals 11 residues. Germline lookup yields CDR1 SEHNR and CDR2 FQNEAQ (reference sequence). CDR3 coding DNA: TGTGCCAGCAGTGGCAGTTACGAGCAGTACTTC. Translation: CASSGSYEQYF.

The chain employs TRBV6-1 and TRBJ2-5; D possibly corresponds to TRBD2 (5 bases). The V end lost 2 bases, the J end lost 4 bases, and 11 bases lay between the germline ends. In germline, CDR1 is MNHNS, CDR2 SASEGT. This CDR3 has 14 amino acids. CDR3 nucleotides: TGTGCCAGCAGTGAATGGGAGAAGCGAGAGACCCAGTACTTC. Protein: CASSEWEKRETQYF.

V usage is TRBV7-2 and J usage is TRBJ1-1, with D maybe TRBD1 (5 bases). Germline V lookup: CDR1 SGHTA, CDR2 FQGNSA. This CDR3 spans 15 amino acids. Trimming left V 2 bases short and J 5 bases short, with 15 bases between. The CDR3, as DNA: TGTGCCAGCAGCTTAAGGTCATGGGGGGAAACTGAAGCTTTCTTT. Translated, it gives CASSLRSWGETEAFF.

This sequence joins TRBV28 and TRBJ2-7, with 7 nucleotides matching TRBD2. The CDR3 runs to 14 residues. V dropped 1 base and J dropped 2; count of bases not matched to a gene: 2. CDR1 and CDR2 from the germline V gene are MDHEN and SYDVKM. The CDR3 spells CASSLSSGTYEQYF. The DNA for the CDR3 is TGTGCCAGCAGTTTATCGAGCGGGACCTACGAGCAGTACTTC.

This clone was detected once. The genes are TRBV9 and TRBJ1-4, with 8 bases fitting TRBD1. Germline CDR1 reads SGDLS; CDR2 reads YYNGEE. V shed 3 bases, J shed 1 base, and the junction held 8 bases outside the gene matches. This CDR3 is 17 amino acids long. CDR3 region: CASSAGRGQETNEKLFF. DNA of the CDR3: TGTGCCAGCAGCGCTGGCAGGGGGCAGGAAACTAATGAAAAACTGTTTTTT.

CDR3: CASSLELAGVRKQYF. Here the CDR3 DNA reads TGTGCCAGCAGCTTAGAACTAGCGGGAGTAAGGAAGCAGTACTTC. V usage is TRBV7-2 and J usage is TRBJ2-7; TRBD2 agrees at 11 bases. This CDR3 is 15 amino acids long. Germline CDR1 SGHTA, CDR2 FQGNSA. Germline trimming cut 1 base from V and 8 bases from J; bases unmatched to any gene: 7.

J is TRBJ2-7 and V is TRBV7-9, with a possible D match to TRBD1 (5 bases). The CDR3 is 12 amino acids. V was pared by 2 bases and J by 6 bases, with 8 bases between. The germline CDR1 and CDR2 sequences are SEHNR and FQNEAQ (reference sequence). The CDR3 nucleotides are TGTGCCAGCAGCTTAATCCAGGGCGAGCAGTACTTC. As protein: CASSLIQGEQYF.

This clone was seen a single time. The chain has TRBV7-3 and TRBJ1-6, with TRBD1 matching over 7 bases. CDR1 SGHTA and CDR2 FQGTGA come from the germline V gene. V was pared by 5 bases and J by 2 bases, with 9 bases of the junction left unmatched. The CDR3 covers 17 residues. The CDR3 sequence is CASSQIRDSPYNSPLHF. CDR3 DNA sequence: TGTGCCAGCAGCCAAATACGGGACAGCCCCTATAATTCACCCCTCCACTTT.

The chain recombines TRBV10-2 with TRBJ1-6, with 7 positions matching TRBD1. The CDR3 extends over 18 amino acids. Germline trimming cut 5 bases from V and 0 bases from J; bases unmatched to any gene: 10. Germline CDR1 WSHSY, CDR2 SAAADI. The CDR3 sequence: CASSSPGTDSSYNSPLHF. The CDR3 bases are TGCGCCAGCAGTAGTCCCGGGACAGATAGCTCCTATAATTCACCCCTCCACTTT.

The chain couples TRBV2 to TRBJ1-1, with 7 bases aligning to TRBD1. The CDR3 loop spans 15 amino acids. V lost 7 bases, J lost 1 base, and 9 bases stayed unmatched. Germline values: CDR1 SNHLY, CDR2 FYNNEI. The CDR3 protein is CASNTGAGKNTEAFF. In nucleotides, the CDR3 is TGTGCCAGCAATACAGGGGCGGGGAAGAACACTGAAGCTTTCTTT.

This rearrangement joins TRBV30 to TRBJ2-7; the match to TRBD2 covers 7 bases. The CDR3 runs 13 residues. Germline values: CDR1 GTSNPN, CDR2 SVGIG (reference sequence). The junction had 0 bases not matched to a gene; V was cut back by 1 base and J by 0 bases. CDR3 sequence (DNA): TGTGCCTGGAGTGGCGGGAGCTCCTACGAGCAGTACTTC. Its protein is CAWSGGSSYEQYF.

This rearrangement joins TRBV6-6 to TRBJ1-5, with a weak D call TRBD1 (6 bases). The CDR3 is 15 amino acids. Between the trimmed V and J ends, which lost 6 bases and 7 bases, there was a span of 19 bases. Germline loops: CDR1 MNHNY, CDR2 SVGAGI (reference sequence). CDR3 sequence: CASRGWTDLRQPQHF. CDR3 DNA: TGTGCCAGCAGGGGATGGACAGACCTGAGGCAGCCCCAGCATTTT.

This chain joins TRBV10-3 and TRBJ2-3; D remains unclear. Germline V gene lookup returns CDR1 ENHRY and CDR2 SYGVKD. The CDR3 is made up of 13 amino acids. Trimming shortened V by 3 bases and J by 6 bases, and 10 bases separated the two germline ends. CDR3 region: CAISDRRSDTQYF. CDR3 sequence (DNA): TGTGCCATCAGTGACCGCCGGTCGGATACGCAGTATTTT.

This chain joins TRBV5-8 and TRBJ2-3; 10 bases map to TRBD2. V trimming: 2 bases; J trimming: 0 bases; junction bases outside the gene matches: 3. The CDR3 length is 16 residues. Per germline, CDR1 SGHTS and CDR2 YDEGEE. The CDR3 bases are TGTGCCAGCAGCTTCGGACTAGCGGCTAGCACAGATACGCAGTATTTT. This translates into CASSFGLAASTDTQYF.

The chain carries TRBV6-5 and TRBJ1-2; 10 positions match TRBD1. This CDR3 contains 13 residues. V was pared by 6 bases and J by 7 bases, with 5 bases of the junction left unmatched. Per the germline V gene, CDR1 is MNHEY and CDR2 is SVGAGI. The CDR3 sequence is CASRPTGGGGYTF. The CDR3 coding sequence is TGTGCCAGCAGGCCGACAGGGGGCGGTGGCTACACCTTC.

The chain uses TRBV9 and TRBJ2-1; 7 nucleotides agree with TRBD1. The V gene end was trimmed by 0 bases and the J gene end by 6 bases; junction bases not matched to a gene: 6. This CDR3 is built from 15 residues. CDR1 and CDR2 (germline): SGDLS, YYNGEE. The CDR3, as DNA: TGTGCCAGCAGCGTAGGGGGACAGTTCCCCAATGAGCAGTTCTTC. It is translated as CASSVGGQFPNEQFF. Using reference TRBV9 and TRBJ2-1 for the parts outside the CDR3, the full variable domain is DSGVTQTPKHLITATGQRVTLRCSPRSGDLSVYWYQQSLDQGLQFLIQYYNGEERAKGNILERFSAQQFPDLHSELNLSSLELGDSALYFCASSVGGQFPNEQFFGPGTRLTVL.

This clone occurred once. The V and J genes are TRBV4-2 and TRBJ2-1; 8 nucleotides align to TRBD2. There are 16 residues in the CDR3. The V segment lost 0 bases and the J segment 3 bases; nucleotides outside the gene matches: 4. The V gene's germline CDR1 is LGHNA and CDR2 YNFKEQ. CDR3 protein: CASSQEAGGIYNEQFF. As DNA, the CDR3 is TGTGCCAGCAGCCAAGAGGCGGGAGGAATCTACAATGAGCAGTTCTTC.

The V gene is TRBV6-1, the J gene TRBJ2-7; 7 nucleotides match TRBD1. Looked up from germline, CDR1 is MNHNS and CDR2 is SASEGT. This CDR3 spans 14 amino acids. After removal of 8 bases from V and 3 bases from J, the junction contained 10 bases not matched to a gene. CDR3 residues: CASLLRGISYEQYF. The CDR3 DNA reads as TGTGCCAGCTTACTCAGGGGGATCAGCTACGAGCAGTACTTC.

The chain employs TRBV14 and TRBJ1-2; a weak D match, TRBD1 (5 bases). This CDR3 has 14 residues. Germline V gives CDR1 SGHDN, CDR2 FVKESK. Trimming stripped 4 bases from V and 7 bases from J, with 16 bases between. CDR3 in amino acids: CASSPGFSPGGYTF. The CDR3 region has the DNA TGTGCCAGCAGCCCAGGGTTCTCCCCCGGTGGCTACACCTTC.

This clone was detected once. This chain links TRBV7-9 with TRBJ2-1; 7 bases fit TRBD1. Trimming took 5 bases from V and 10 from J; bases not matched to a gene: 5. CDR1 is SEHNR and CDR2 is FQNEAQ in the germline V gene (reference sequence). CDR3 length equals 12 residues. This CDR3 reads CASSQQGWEQFF. The CDR3 DNA is TGTGCCAGCAGCCAACAGGGGTGGGAGCAGTTCTTC.

This chain connects TRBV27 to TRBJ2-1, with 15 nucleotides matching TRBD2. This CDR3 is built from 16 residues. J gave up 7 bases and V 3 bases, and 4 bases lay outside the gene matches. Germline lookup yields CDR1 MNHEY and CDR2 SMNVEV (reference sequence). CDR3 residues: CASSFPGTSGRNEQFF. The CDR3 coding sequence is TGTGCCAGCAGTTTTCCCGGGACTAGCGGGAGGAATGAGCAGTTCTTC.